A single sample is the source of the 25 T cell receptor beta chains below, sequenced in a study of CD8+ T cells in alopecia areata. cDNA reverse transcribed from extracted RNA served as the sequencing template. The method was immunoSEQ multiplex PCR; TCRdb's version includes in-frame clones alone and lacks a portion of them. In the table there are approximately 58,000 clones, roughly two fifths of which are singletons. Sample: NKG2D-low CD8+ T cells sorted from blood. All receptors derive from a human donor with alopecia areata.

This chain joins TRBV5-6 and TRBJ2-3; D is perhaps TRBD2 (5 bases). Trimming cost V 3 bases and J 12 bases, with 11 bases left between them. This CDR3 spans 11 amino acids. Germline-derived CDR1 and CDR2 are SGHDT and YYEEEE. This chain's CDR3 is CASSSSSGQYF. The CDR3 coding sequence is TGTGCCAGCAGCTCCTCAAGCGGTCAGTATTTT.

The chain links TRBV29-1 to TRBJ2-5, with 8 bases that match TRBD1. TRBJ2-7 explains the end of the DNA better; the J call may be wrong. Germline CDR1 and CDR2: SQVTM and ANQGSEA. This CDR3 spans 12 amino acids. The CDR3 nucleotides are TGCAGCGTTTCGACAGGGGTTTACGAGCAGTACTTC. It codes for CSVSTGVYEQYF.

V usage is TRBV11-2 and J usage is TRBJ2-7, with TRBD1 as a possible D gene (5 bases). CDR3 length: 14 amino acids. Trimming cost V 1 base and J 4 bases, with 11 bases left between them. Germline V CDR1 and CDR2: SGHAT, FQNNGV. The CDR3 bases are TGTGCCAGCAGCTTAGCCGGAACAGGTTACGAGCAGTACTTC. It codes for CASSLAGTGYEQYF. The full variable domain, completed using reference TRBV11-2 and TRBJ2-7, is EAGVAQSPRYKIIEKRQSVAFWCNPISGHATLYWYQQILGQGPKLLIQFQNNGVVDDSQLPKDRFSAERLKGVDSTLKIQPAKLEDSAVYLCASSLAGTGYEQYFGPGTRLTVT.

As regards this clone: The junction does not match germline at one end; this may be a read error. The J gene is TRBJ1-1, the V gene TRBV7-6, with D tentatively TRBD1 (6 bases). The germline V gene has CDR1 SGHVS and CDR2 FNYEAQ. There are 15 residues in the CDR3. The CDR3 sequence is CANSLTDRTNTEAFF. The CDR3 DNA is TGTGCCAACAGCTTAACCGACAGGACGAACACTGAAGCTTTCTTT.

This clone turned up a few times. The chain is built from TRBV29-1 and TRBJ1-5; D is ambiguous. Germline assignment: CDR1 SQVTM and CDR2 ANQGSEA. Deletions cut 4 bases from V and 4 bases from J, with 14 bases between. This CDR3 contains 14 residues. CDR3 residues: CSVVSEEGNQPQHF. In nucleotides, the CDR3 is TGCAGCGTTGTAAGTGAGGAGGGTAATCAGCCCCAGCATTTT.

This chain links TRBV4-3 with TRBJ2-5; D perhaps matches TRBD1 (5 bases). The length of the CDR3 is 15 residues. The V gene lost 0 bases and the J gene lost 5 bases, with 13 bases spanning the gap. Per the germline V gene, CDR1 is LGHNA and CDR2 is YSLEER. CDR3 sequence: CASSQDLGVFETQYF. The CDR3, as DNA: TGCGCCAGCAGCCAAGACTTAGGGGTGTTTGAGACCCAGTACTTC.

This chain links TRBV7-2 with TRBJ2-7; weak D call: TRBD2 (6 bases). Germline values: CDR1 SGHTA, CDR2 FQGNSA. V was shortened by 1 base and J by 13 bases, with 14 bases between the two germline ends. This CDR3 spans 12 amino acids. CDR3 nucleotides: TGTGCCAGCAGCTTAGGAGCGGGCGTAGGCTACTTC. Translated: CASSLGAGVGYF.

V usage is TRBV7-8 and J usage is TRBJ1-2; D ambiguous. V was trimmed by 0 bases and J by 5 bases, leaving 10 bases between them. The germline CDR1 and CDR2 sequences are SGHVS and FQNEAQ. This CDR3 is built from 14 residues. CDR3 residues: CASSLARTAYGYTF. The CDR3 region has the DNA TGTGCCAGCAGCTTAGCGAGGACGGCGTATGGCTACACCTTC.

The chain is built from TRBV7-9 and TRBJ2-1; TRBD2 matches 8 bases. The CDR3 is 14 amino acids. The germline gives CDR1 SEHNR, CDR2 FQNEAQ (reference sequence). Trimming removed 9 bases from V and 5 bases from J; junction bases left unmatched: 9. The CDR3 region is CASQGSGSDNEQFF. The CDR3 DNA reads TGTGCCAGTCAGGGGAGCGGGAGCGACAATGAGCAGTTCTTC.

V and J are TRBV4-3 and TRBJ1-1; D is undetermined. Trimming took off 0 bases at V and 6 bases at J, with 11 bases between the two ends. Per the germline V gene, CDR1 is LGHNA and CDR2 is YSLEER. The CDR3 has 14 amino acids. The CDR3 is CASSQDPTGAEAFF. As DNA, the CDR3 is TGCGCCAGCAGCCAAGATCCCACGGGCGCTGAAGCTTTCTTT.

This clone was counted a single time. This chain connects TRBV5-1 to TRBJ2-1; TRBD2 aligns across 8 bases. CDR1 and CDR2 (germline): SGHRS, YFSETQ. This CDR3 comprises 16 residues. V shed 0 bases and J 4 bases; nucleotides not matched to a gene: 6. In nucleotides, the CDR3 is TGCGCCAGCAGCTTGGTAGGCGGGGGGATGTACAATGAGCAGTTCTTC. Residues: CASSLVGGGMYNEQFF.

This clone has only a few counts. CDR3 residues: CASSVGDTEAFF. The CDR3, as DNA: TGTGCCAGCAGTGTAGGGGACACTGAAGCTTTCTTT. V gene TRBV25-1 combines with J gene TRBJ1-1; maybe TRBD1 (5 bases). The CDR3 has 12 residues. Germline V gene sequence: CDR1 MGHDK, CDR2 SYGVNS. The V gene lost 4 bases and the J gene lost 3 bases, with 6 bases spanning the gap.

This chain joins TRBV29-1 and TRBJ1-2, with TRBD1 identical over 7 bases. The CDR3 is made up of 12 amino acids. Germline CDR1 and CDR2: SQVTM and ANQGSEA. The V segment lost 4 bases and the J segment 3 bases; nucleotides outside the gene matches: 2. For the CDR3, the DNA is TGCAGCGTTGGGGGGACAGACTATGGCTACACCTTC. Translated: CSVGGTDYGYTF.

A few counts support this clone. The chain combines TRBV19 with TRBJ1-5; tentatively, D is TRBD1 (5 bases). This CDR3 is built from 12 residues. Trimming took off 10 bases at V and 4 bases at J, with 11 bases between the two ends. The germline V gene has CDR1 LNHDA and CDR2 SQIVND (reference sequence). The DNA of the CDR3 is TGTGCCACCAAGTCAGGGAATCAGCCCCAGCATTTT. Protein: CATKSGNQPQHF.

The gene calls are TRBV2 and TRBJ2-5; D uncertain. The length of the CDR3 is 18 residues. V was clipped by 2 bases and J by 1 base, with 20 bases between them. Germline V CDR1 and CDR2: SNHLY, FYNNEI. This chain's CDR3 is CASSESGSYTLGQETQYF. Written as DNA, the CDR3 is TGTGCCAGCAGTGAATCCGGTTCATATACCCTGGGCCAAGAGACCCAGTACTTC.

The rearrangement uses TRBV4-3 and TRBJ2-5, with D perhaps matching TRBD2 (6 bases). V lost 5 bases, J lost 1 base, and 14 bases lay in between. This CDR3 is built from 15 residues. CDR1 is LGHNA and CDR2 is YSLEER in the germline V gene. The CDR3 nucleotides are TGCGCCAGCAGCGCCTCCCGGGGGATCCAAGAGACCCAGTACTTC. Translating it yields CASSASRGIQETQYF.

This clone was detected a few times. The CDR3 here is CASSWGTSGELFF. The CDR3 DNA follows: TGTGCCAGCAGCTGGGGGACGTCCGGGGAGCTGTTTTTT. The chain recombines TRBV5-6 with TRBJ2-2; D is perhaps TRBD1 or TRBD2 (5 bases each). The germline V gene encodes CDR1 SGHDT and CDR2 YYEEEE. The CDR3 length is 13 residues. V was clipped by 3 bases and J by 6 bases, with 9 bases between them.

V usage is TRBV5-4 and J usage is TRBJ2-7; 9 bases are shared with TRBD1. J gave up 6 bases and V 0 bases, and 4 bases lay outside the gene matches. The CDR3 has 14 amino acids. CDR1 is SGHNT and CDR2 is YYREEE in the germline V gene (reference sequence). The CDR3 DNA is TGTGCCAGCAGCTTGGGGGACAGGGTATCCGAGCAGTACTTC. Translating it yields CASSLGDRVSEQYF.

The sample holds a few counts of this clone. This rearrangement joins TRBV6-1 to TRBJ2-7, with D perhaps TRBD1 (5 bases). The CDR3 contains 15 residues. Looked up from germline, CDR1 is MNHNS and CDR2 is SASEGT. V dropped 1 base and J dropped 5 bases, with 15 bases sitting between them. CDR3 coding DNA: TGTGCCAGCAGTGAAGATACAGGTTCTCGCGACGAGCAGTACTTC. Its protein is CASSEDTGSRDEQYF.

The chain has TRBV28 and TRBJ2-7; 7 bases are a match to TRBD1. Germline values: CDR1 MDHEN, CDR2 SYDVKM. The ends lost 6 bases at V and 3 bases at J; junction bases unmatched: 5. The CDR3 is 13 residues long. For the CDR3, the DNA is TGTGCCAGCAGCCGGCGACAGGGCTACGAGCAGTACTTC. Amino acids: CASSRRQGYEQYF. Variable domain in full (rest from reference TRBV28 and TRBJ2-7): DVKVTQSSRYLVKRTGEKVFLECVQDMDHENMFWYRQDPGLGLRLIYFSYDVKMKEKGDIPEGYSVSREKKERFSLILESASTNQTSMYLCASSRRQGYEQYFGPGTRLTVT.

This rearrangement joins TRBV5-1 to TRBJ2-7; 10 nucleotides match TRBD2. Germline loops: CDR1 SGHRS, CDR2 YFSETQ. This CDR3 contains 16 residues. J gave up 2 bases and V 4 bases, and 9 bases lay outside the gene matches. The chain's CDR3 is CASSEGHGLAAYEQYF. CDR3 DNA sequence: TGCGCCAGCAGCGAGGGGCACGGACTAGCGGCCTACGAGCAGTACTTC.

In DNA, the CDR3 is TGCGCCAGCAGCTTGCCCTCGGGACTAGCGGGAGGCTACAATGAGCAGTTCTTC. Translated: CASSLPSGLAGGYNEQFF. The chain combines TRBV5-1 with TRBJ2-1, with TRBD2 matching over 15 bases. V dropped 1 base and J dropped 3; count of bases not matched to a gene: 5. CDR3 length equals 18 residues. CDR1 is SGHRS and CDR2 is YFSETQ in the germline V gene.

This clone showed up just a few times. The chain couples TRBV4-1 to TRBJ2-7, with D possibly TRBD1 on 6 matching bases. The V gene lost 5 bases and the J gene lost 2 bases, with 16 bases spanning the gap. CDR1 and CDR2 (germline): MGHRA, YSYEKL. The CDR3 is 15 amino acids. CDR3 in amino acids: CASSSPQGKPYEQYF. In DNA, the CDR3 is TGCGCCAGCAGCTCACCGCAGGGGAAACCCTACGAGCAGTACTTC.

This chain joins TRBV7-2 and TRBJ2-2; 8 bases align to TRBD1. The CDR3 is made up of 16 amino acids. Germline CDR1 reads SGHTA; CDR2 reads FQGNSA. V gave up 5 bases and J gave up 1 base; unmatched junction bases: 6. Written as DNA, the CDR3 is TGTGCCAGCAGCCGGCAGGGGGCAGTGAACACCGGGGAGCTGTTTTTT. Its protein is CASSRQGAVNTGELFF. The entire variable domain, with the rest obtained from reference TRBV7-2 and TRBJ2-2, is as follows: GAGVSQSPSNKVTEKGKDVELRCDPISGHTALYWYRQSLGQGLEFLIYFQGNSAPDKSGLPSDRFSAERTGGSVSTLTIQRTQQEDSAVYLCASSRQGAVNTGELFFGEGSRLTVL.

The chain has TRBV5-8 and TRBJ1-1; 9 bases line up with TRBD1. The V gene's germline CDR1 is SGHTS and CDR2 YDEGEE. V lost 4 bases, J lost 5 bases, and 6 bases stayed unmatched. This CDR3 comprises 14 residues. Here the CDR3 DNA reads TGTGCCAGCAGCGCGGACAGGGGATGGACTGAAGCTTTCTTT. As protein: CASSADRGWTEAFF.